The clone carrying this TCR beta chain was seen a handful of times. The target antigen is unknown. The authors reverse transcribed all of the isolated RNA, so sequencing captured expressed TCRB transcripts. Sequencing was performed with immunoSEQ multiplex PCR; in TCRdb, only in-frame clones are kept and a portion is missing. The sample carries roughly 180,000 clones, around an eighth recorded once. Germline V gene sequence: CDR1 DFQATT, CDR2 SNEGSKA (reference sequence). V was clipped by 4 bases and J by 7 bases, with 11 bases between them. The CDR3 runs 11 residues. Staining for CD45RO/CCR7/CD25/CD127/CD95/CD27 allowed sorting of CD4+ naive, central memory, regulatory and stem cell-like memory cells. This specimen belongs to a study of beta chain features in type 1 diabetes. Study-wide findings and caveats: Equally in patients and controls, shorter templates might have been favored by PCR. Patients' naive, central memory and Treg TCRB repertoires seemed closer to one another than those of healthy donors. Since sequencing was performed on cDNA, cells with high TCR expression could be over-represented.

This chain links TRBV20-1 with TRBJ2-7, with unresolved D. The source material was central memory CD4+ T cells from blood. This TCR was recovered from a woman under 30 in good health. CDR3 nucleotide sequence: TGCAGTGCTAAGGTGGGCCGGGAGCAGTACTTC. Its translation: CSAKVGREQYF.